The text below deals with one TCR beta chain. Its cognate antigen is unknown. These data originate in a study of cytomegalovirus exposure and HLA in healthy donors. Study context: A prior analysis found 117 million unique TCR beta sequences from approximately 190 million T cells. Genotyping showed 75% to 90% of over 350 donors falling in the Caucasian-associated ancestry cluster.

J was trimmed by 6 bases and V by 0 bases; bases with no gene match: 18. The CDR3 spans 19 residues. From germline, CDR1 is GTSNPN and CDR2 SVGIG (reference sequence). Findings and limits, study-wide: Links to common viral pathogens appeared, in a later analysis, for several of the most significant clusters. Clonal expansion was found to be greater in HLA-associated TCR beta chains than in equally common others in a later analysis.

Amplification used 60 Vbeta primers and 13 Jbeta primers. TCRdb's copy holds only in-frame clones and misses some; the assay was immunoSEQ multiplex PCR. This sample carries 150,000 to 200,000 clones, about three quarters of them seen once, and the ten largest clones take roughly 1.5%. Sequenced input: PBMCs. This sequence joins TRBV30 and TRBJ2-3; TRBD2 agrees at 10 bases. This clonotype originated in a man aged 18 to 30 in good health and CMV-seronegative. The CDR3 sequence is CAWSVLGDRAAGGLDTQYF. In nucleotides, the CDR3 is TGTGCCTGGAGTGTACTTGGAGATCGTGCAGCGGGGGGGCTTGATACGCAGTATTTT.